One sample yielded the 5 T cell receptor beta chains listed below, sequenced in a study of CD8+CD57+ T cells in acquired aplastic anemia. Regarding the study as a whole: Patients' CD8+CD57+ cells proved less diverse than their total CD4+ and CD8+ pools, researchers found.

No cognate antigen is known for these TCRs. Profiles of TCR beta VDJ and CDR3 were generated from a genomic DNA template. TCRdb fed the reads into MiXCR, producing one record per CDR3 protein. The table lists 15,000 to 20,000 distinct CDR3 sequences, under 40% of them singletons. Patients sequenced had flow cytometry evidence of CD8+CD57+ cell expansion. The specimen sequenced was CD8+CD57+ T cells sorted from PBMCs. The subset: bead-enriched CD8+CD57+ effector memory T cells from SAA patients. The receptors stem from a human donor with aplastic anemia.

This clonotype was detected a few times. This chain joins TRBV10-3 and TRBJ1-5; D not certain. V was cut by 0 bases and J by 0 bases, with 9 bases left in between. The CDR3 length is 16 residues. Germline V gene data show CDR1 as ENHRY and CDR2 as SYGVKD. The CDR3 DNA reads TGTGCCATCAGTGAGTCGGACTGGTATAGCAATCAGCCCCAGCATTTT. It encodes CAISESDWYSNQPQHF.

This clonotype was counted only a few times. V and J are TRBV2 and TRBJ1-5; unclear D gene. V dropped 5 bases and J dropped 0 bases, with 5 bases sitting between them. This CDR3 spans 13 amino acids. CDR1 and CDR2 from the germline V gene are SNHLY and FYNNEI. CDR3 DNA: TGTGCCAGCAGTTTCCATAGCAATCAGCCCCAGCATTTT. Protein sequence: CASSFHSNQPQHF.

A note on this clonotype: It is likely a read error, because the conserved phenylalanine at the end of the CDR3 is missing. The limits of the CDR3 on the DNA are not certain, so only TCRdb's listed CDR3 is given. The genes are TRBV15 and TRBJ1-1. CDR1 and CDR2 from the germline V gene are LNHNV and YYDKDF (reference sequence). The CDR3 extends over 8 residues, inclusive of both ends. Here the CDR3 reads CATSSSRS.

This clonotype appeared a few times. This sequence joins TRBV7-9 and TRBJ2-3; 7 bases agree with TRBD1. The germline CDR1 and CDR2 sequences are SEHNR and FQNEAQ (reference sequence). CDR3 length: 14 amino acids. After removal of 5 bases from V and 3 bases from J, the junction contained 5 bases not matched to a gene. As DNA, the CDR3 is TGTGCCAGCAGCGATCCAGGGGGAACAGATACGCAGTATTTT. This translates into CASSDPGGTDTQYF.

This clonotype was counted between two and nine times. The V and J genes are TRBV24-1 and TRBJ1-4; no definite D call. This CDR3 is 16 amino acids long. Germline CDR1 and CDR2: KGHDR and SFDVKD. V was shortened by 3 bases and J by 2 bases, with 12 bases between the two germline ends. The CDR3 region is CATSDPRPGTNEKLFF. DNA for the CDR3: TGTGCCACCAGTGATCCCCGACCGGGCACTAATGAAAAACTGTTTTTT.